The rows below give T cell receptor beta chains drawn from one sample of a study of beta chain features in type 1 diabetes. Repertoires were generated with immunoSEQ multiplex PCR, while TCRdb's copy carries only in-frame clones and drops some. The sample contains around 44,000 clones, approximately 49% of which appear only once. Material: stem cell memory CD4+ T cells from blood. The receptor source for this set is a woman in her 30s in good health. CDR3s include the opening cysteine and the closing phenylalanine or tryptophan. The D gene is left open where the match is weak. Expanded clones get a size class; other rows say once, few or many, or leave the size out.

.	TRBD2	TRBV6-5	TRBJ2-7	CASSYSSGRAYEQYF	TGTGCCAGCAGTTACTCCAGCGGGAGGGCCTACGAGCAGTACTTC
.	.	TRBV18	TRBJ1-3	CASSPQETVTGNTIYF	TGTGCCAGCTCACCTCAAGAGACTGTAACTGGAAACACCATATATTTT
.	TRBD1	TRBV4-3	TRBJ2-7	CASSQSWTGDHEQYF	TGCGCCAGCAGCCAAAGCTGGACAGGGGACCACGAGCAGTACTTC
few	.	TRBV4-3	TRBJ2-5	CASSQVGAETQYF	TGCGCCAGCAGCCAAGTAGGGGCAGAGACCCAGTACTTC
.	TRBD1	TRBV27	TRBJ2-7	CASSSPRQGAVYEQYF	TGTGCCAGCAGTTCGCCCCGACAGGGGGCGGTCTACGAGCAGTACTTC
.	TRBD2	TRBV7-9	TRBJ2-1	CASSLGGLAGAYNEQFF	TGTGCCAGCAGCTTAGGGGGCCTAGCGGGAGCTTACAATGAGCAGTTCTTC
.	TRBD1	TRBV15	TRBJ2-6	CATSRATGGSGANVLTF	TGTGCCACCAGCAGAGCTACAGGGGGCTCTGGGGCCAACGTCCTGACTTTC
.	.	TRBV2	TRBJ1-1	CASSIQGSTEAFF	TGTGCCAGTTCTATACAGGGTTCCACTGAAGCTTTCTTT
.	TRBD1	TRBV7-3	TRBJ2-2	CASSLTRQGAGELFF	TGTGCCAGCAGCTTAACTCGGCAGGGGGCCGGGGAGCTGTTTTTT
few	.	TRBV29-1	TRBJ2-3	CSARQYTDTQYF	TGCAGCGCCCGACAGTACACAGATACGCAGTATTTT
.	TRBD2	TRBV9	TRBJ2-3	CASSVFSGVTDTQYF	TGTGCCAGCAGCGTTTTTAGCGGGGTTACAGATACGCAGTATTTT
few	TRBD2	TRBV20-1	TRBJ2-1	CSARDRAGGVF	TGCAGTGCTAGAGATAGGGCCGGGGGGGTCTTC
.	.	TRBV5-1	TRBJ1-3	CASSLGTTAGNTIYF	TGCGCCAGCAGCTTGGGGACTACTGCTGGAAACACCATATATTTT
.	.	TRBV5-1	TRBJ2-2	CASSLGQNTGELFF	TGCGCCAGCAGCCTGGGACAGAACACCGGGGAGCTGTTTTTT
.	TRBD1	TRBV19	TRBJ1-5	CASSSPQGRGTNQPQHF	TGTGCCAGTAGTTCACCACAGGGGCGGGGAACTAATCAGCCCCAGCATTTT
few	.	TRBV7-2	TRBJ2-7	CASSSYGTTYEQYF	TGTGCCAGCAGCTCATACGGGACAACCTACGAGCAGTACTTC
.	.	TRBV2	TRBJ2-5	CASKAGSEETQYF	TGTGCCAGCAAGGCAGGGTCGGAGGAGACCCAGTACTTC
few	TRBD2	TRBV7-2	TRBJ2-1	CASSFAGLENNEQFF	TGTGCCAGCAGCTTCGCGGGACTAGAAAACAATGAGCAGTTCTTC
.	.	TRBV30	TRBJ2-1	CAWSVLTDSGQFF	TGTGCCTGGAGTGTCTTAACGGACTCTGGGCAGTTCTTC
.	.	TRBV2	TRBJ2-2	CASTSDSLNTGELFF	TGTGCCAGCACTTCGGACAGTTTGAACACCGGGGAGCTGTTTTTT
.	.	TRBV7-2	TRBJ1-1	CASSLDQGYTEAFF	TGTGCCAGCAGCTTAGATCAGGGGTACACTGAAGCTTTCTTT
.	.	TRBV30	TRBJ2-7	CAWSVQSEQYF	TGTGCCTGGAGTGTACAATCGGAGCAGTACTTC
.	.	TRBV7-3	TRBJ2-3	CASSTWAGTTDTQYF	TGTGCCAGCAGCACGTGGGCGGGAACCACAGATACGCAGTATTTT
.	TRBD1	TRBV19	TRBJ1-1	CASSIRGQGMNTEAFF	TGTGCCAGTAGTATTCGGGGACAGGGGATGAACACTGAAGCTTTCTTT
few	.	TRBV5-1	TRBJ2-7	CASSLDRDYEQYF	TGCGCCAGCAGCTTGGACAGGGACTACGAGCAGTACTTC
.	.	TRBV18	TRBJ1-2	CASSPGGAGSYGYTF	TGTGCCAGCTCACCGGGAGGGGCCGGTAGCTATGGCTACACCTTC
.	TRBD1	TRBV11-1	TRBJ2-2	CASSTTGFQGELFF	TGTGCCAGCAGCACGACAGGGTTCCAGGGGGAGCTGTTTTTT
few	TRBD2	TRBV6-5	TRBJ2-1	CASSYSTPGLADEQFF	TGTGCCAGCAGTTACTCTACACCGGGACTAGCGGATGAGCAGTTCTTC
.	TRBD2	TRBV15	TRBJ2-1	CATSRVGTSGINEQFF	TGTGCCACCAGCAGAGTAGGGACTAGCGGGATCAATGAGCAGTTCTTC
.	.	TRBV21-1	TRBJ2-6	CAVQLTEPGANVLTF	TGTGCCGTCCAACTGACAGAGCCCGGGGCCAACGTCCTGACTTTC
.	TRBD2	TRBV13	TRBJ2-5	CASSFLAETQETQYF	TGTGCCAGCAGCTTCCTAGCGGAGACCCAAGAGACCCAGTACTTC
.	.	TRBV5-1	TRBJ1-1	CASSLEGIGNTEAFF	TGCGCCAGCAGCTTGGAGGGGATTGGGAACACTGAAGCTTTCTTT
.	.	TRBV4-3	TRBJ1-4	CASSQEFPETNEKLFF	TGCGCCAGCAGCCAAGAGTTCCCAGAAACTAATGAAAAACTGTTTTTT
.	TRBD2	TRBV7-9	TRBJ2-7	CASSFGTSGSSQYF	TGTGCCAGCAGCTTCGGGACTAGCGGGAGTTCGCAGTACTTC
.	.	TRBV25-1	TRBJ2-7	CASSEFTGQQYF	TGTGCCAGCAGTGAATTCACAGGCCAGCAGTACTTC
.	.	TRBV7-3	TRBJ1-1	CASSLMRNTEAFF	TGTGCCAGCAGCTTAATGCGGAACACTGAAGCTTTCTTT
.	.	TRBV10-3	TRBJ2-2	CAISEGSTGELFF	TGTGCCATCAGTGAAGGGAGCACCGGGGAGCTGTTTTTT
few	TRBD1	TRBV5-1	TRBJ1-4	CASSLRQGQDNEKLFF	TGCGCCAGCAGCTTGCGGCAGGGACAGGATAATGAAAAACTGTTTTTT
.	TRBD1	TRBV30	TRBJ1-1	CALNRGMNTEAFF	TGTGCCTTAAACAGGGGCATGAACACTGAAGCTTTCTTT